The present T cell receptor beta chain was sequenced within a study of cytomegalovirus exposure and HLA in healthy donors. General study findings and limits: Within the data, a cluster of highly shared sequence variants was likely a sequencing artifact. Later examination showed HLA-associated TCR beta chains had greater clonal expansion than equally common others. Cytomegalovirus-associated TCR beta chains were listed, numbering some 150.

The PCR employed 60 Vbeta primers together with 13 Jbeta primers. The data were produced by immunoSEQ multiplex PCR, yet TCRdb's version contains in-frame clones alone and is incomplete. The table records about 150,000 clones, around 81% of them present only once. A remark on this clone: Its cognate antigen is unknown.

Between the trimmed V and J ends, which lost 1 base and 4 bases, there was a span of 5 bases. Germline assignment: CDR1 SGHVS and CDR2 FQNEAQ. The CDR3 totals 13 residues. The clonotype was recovered from a woman aged 40 to 50 in good health and CMV-seropositive. The chain employs TRBV7-8 and TRBJ2-1, with no clear D. The sequenced material came from PBMCs. The CDR3 DNA is TGTGCCAGCAGCTTAGTCCCTTACAATGAGCAGTTCTTC. This gives the protein CASSLVPYNEQFF.